This TCR beta chain derives from a study of cytomegalovirus exposure and HLA in healthy donors. Across the whole study: Some 80 million unique TCRs from HLA-typed donors were held in an early data release.

Primers included in the PCR were 60 Vbeta and 13 Jbeta primers. Sequencing was performed with immunoSEQ multiplex PCR; in TCRdb, only in-frame clones are kept and a portion is missing. This table holds nearly 110,000 clones, just over 70% found once. This clone showed up just a few times. What it recognizes is unknown. Overall study findings and caveats: Rare TCR sequences predominated, though certain public TCRs were found in many donors. The authors listed roughly 150 TCR beta chains as cytomegalovirus-associated.

The sequenced material came from PBMCs. This TCR derives from a boy between 10 and 17 years old in good health and CMV-seronegative.

The CDR3: CAWSGQMNTEAFF. As DNA, the CDR3 is TGTGCCTGGAGTGGACAGATGAACACTGAAGCTTTCTTT. V is TRBV30 and J is TRBJ1-1; D is perhaps TRBD1 (5 bases). This CDR3 contains 13 residues. Germline CDR1 is GTSNPN and CDR2 is SVGIG (reference sequence). Trimming cost V 1 base and J 0 bases, with 6 bases left between them.